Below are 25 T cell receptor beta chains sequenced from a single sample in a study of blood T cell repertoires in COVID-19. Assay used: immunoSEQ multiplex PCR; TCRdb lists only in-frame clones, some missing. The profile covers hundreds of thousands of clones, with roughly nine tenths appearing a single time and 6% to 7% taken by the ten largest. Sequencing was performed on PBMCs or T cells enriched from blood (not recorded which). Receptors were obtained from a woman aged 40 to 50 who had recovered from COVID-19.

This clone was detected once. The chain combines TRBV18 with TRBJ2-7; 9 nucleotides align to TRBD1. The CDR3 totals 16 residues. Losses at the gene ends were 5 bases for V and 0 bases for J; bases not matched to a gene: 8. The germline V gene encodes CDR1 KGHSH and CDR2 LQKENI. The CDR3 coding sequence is TGTGCCAGCTCAGCACTTCGGACAGGGGCCTCCTACGAGCAGTACTTC. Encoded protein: CASSALRTGASYEQYF.

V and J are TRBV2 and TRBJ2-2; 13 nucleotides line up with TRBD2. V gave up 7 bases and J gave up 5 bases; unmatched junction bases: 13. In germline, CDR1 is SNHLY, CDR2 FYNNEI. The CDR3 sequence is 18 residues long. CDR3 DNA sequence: TGTGCCAGCATGATCCCGGGACTAGCGGGAAAGGGGACCGGGGAGCTGTTTTTT. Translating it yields CASMIPGLAGKGTGELFF.

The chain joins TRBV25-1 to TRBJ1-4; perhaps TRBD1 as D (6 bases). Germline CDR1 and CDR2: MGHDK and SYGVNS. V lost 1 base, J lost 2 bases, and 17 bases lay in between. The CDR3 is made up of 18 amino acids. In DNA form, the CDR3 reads TGTGCCAGCAGTGAATGGCTCAGGGGTTCGGAGACTAATGAAAAACTGTTTTTT. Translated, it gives CASSEWLRGSETNEKLFF.

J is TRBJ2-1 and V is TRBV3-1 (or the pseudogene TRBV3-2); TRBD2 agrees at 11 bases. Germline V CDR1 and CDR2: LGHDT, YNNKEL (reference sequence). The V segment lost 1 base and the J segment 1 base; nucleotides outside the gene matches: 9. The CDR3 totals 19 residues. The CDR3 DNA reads TGTGCCAGCAGCCAAGCCCGACTAGCGGGGTCCGAATCCTACAATGAGCAGTTCTTC. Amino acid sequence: CASSQARLAGSESYNEQFF.

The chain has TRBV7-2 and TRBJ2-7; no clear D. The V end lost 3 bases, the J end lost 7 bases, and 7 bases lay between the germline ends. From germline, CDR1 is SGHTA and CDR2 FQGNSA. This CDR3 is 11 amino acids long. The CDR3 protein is CASSFNEEQYF. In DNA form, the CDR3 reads TGTGCCAGCAGCTTCAACGAGGAGCAGTACTTC.

The CDR3 nucleotides are TGTGCCAGCAGCTACCGACTAGCGGGTAGGGAGCTGTTTTTT. Amino acids: CASSYRLAGRELFF. The genes are TRBV3-1 (or the pseudogene TRBV3-2) and TRBJ2-2; 10 bases agree with TRBD2. The trim removed 5 bases at V and 9 bases at J, leaving 6 bases unmatched. The CDR3 has 14 amino acids. Germline values: CDR1 LGHDT, CDR2 YNNKEL (reference sequence).

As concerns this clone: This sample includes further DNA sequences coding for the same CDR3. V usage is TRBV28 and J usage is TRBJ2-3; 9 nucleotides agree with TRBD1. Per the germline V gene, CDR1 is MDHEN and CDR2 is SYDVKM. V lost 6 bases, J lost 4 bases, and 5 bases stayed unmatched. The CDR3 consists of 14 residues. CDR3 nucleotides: TGTGCCAGCAGCTTAACAGGGGGCCCAGATACGCAGTATTTT. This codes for CASSLTGGPDTQYF.

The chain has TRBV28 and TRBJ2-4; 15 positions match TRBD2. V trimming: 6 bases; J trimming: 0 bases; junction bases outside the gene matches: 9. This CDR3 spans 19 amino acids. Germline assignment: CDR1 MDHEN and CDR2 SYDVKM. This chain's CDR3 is CASSRRTSGRVTAKNIQYF. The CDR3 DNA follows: TGTGCCAGCAGCCGAAGGACTAGCGGGAGGGTCACAGCCAAAAACATTCAGTACTTC.

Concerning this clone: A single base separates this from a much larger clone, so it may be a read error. DNA for the CDR3: TGTGCCAGCAGCTTACGGTACAATGAGCAGTTCTTC. Translating it yields CASSLRYNEQFF. The gene calls are TRBV11-3 and TRBJ2-1, with D unclear. Germline CDR1 reads SGHNT; CDR2 reads YENEEA. CDR3 length equals 12 residues. V was trimmed by 2 bases and J by 4 bases, leaving 3 bases between them.

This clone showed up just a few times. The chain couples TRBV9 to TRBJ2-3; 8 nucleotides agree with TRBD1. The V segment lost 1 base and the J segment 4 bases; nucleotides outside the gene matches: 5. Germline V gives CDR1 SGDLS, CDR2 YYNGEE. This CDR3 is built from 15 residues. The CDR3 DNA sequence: TGTGCCAGCAGCGTATCTGGACAGGGATCAGATACGCAGTATTTT. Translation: CASSVSGQGSDTQYF.

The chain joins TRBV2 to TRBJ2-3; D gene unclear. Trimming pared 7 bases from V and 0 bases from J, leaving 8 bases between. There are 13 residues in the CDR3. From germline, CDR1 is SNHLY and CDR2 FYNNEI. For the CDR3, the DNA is TGTGCCAGCACGGTCTACAGCACAGATACGCAGTATTTT. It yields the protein CASTVYSTDTQYF.

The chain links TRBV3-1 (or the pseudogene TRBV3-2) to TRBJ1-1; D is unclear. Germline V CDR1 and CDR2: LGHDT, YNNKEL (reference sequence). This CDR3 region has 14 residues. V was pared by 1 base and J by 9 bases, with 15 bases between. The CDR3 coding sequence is TGTGCCAGCAGCCAAGGCCAGGCTCAGCCAAAAGCTTTCTTT. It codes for CASSQGQAQPKAFF.

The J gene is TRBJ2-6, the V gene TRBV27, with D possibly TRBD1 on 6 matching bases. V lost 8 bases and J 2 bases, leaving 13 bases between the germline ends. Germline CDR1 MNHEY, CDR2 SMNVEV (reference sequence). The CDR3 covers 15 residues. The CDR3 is CASGYYRAGANVLTF. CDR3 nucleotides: TGTGCCAGCGGCTATTACAGGGCTGGGGCCAACGTCCTGACTTTC.

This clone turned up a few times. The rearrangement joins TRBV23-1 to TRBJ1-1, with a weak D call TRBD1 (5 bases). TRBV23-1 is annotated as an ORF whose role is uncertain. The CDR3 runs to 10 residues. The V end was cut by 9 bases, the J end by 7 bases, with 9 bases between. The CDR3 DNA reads TGCGCCAGGGGGCCGAGTGAAGCTTTCTTT. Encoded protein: CARGPSEAFF.

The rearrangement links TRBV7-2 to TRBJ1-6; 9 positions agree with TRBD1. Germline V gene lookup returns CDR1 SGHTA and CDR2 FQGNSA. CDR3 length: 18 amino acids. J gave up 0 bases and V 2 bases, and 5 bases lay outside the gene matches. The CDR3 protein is CASSLTGTGSSYNSPLHF. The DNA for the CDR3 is TGTGCCAGCAGCTTAACCGGGACAGGGAGCTCCTATAATTCACCCCTCCACTTT.

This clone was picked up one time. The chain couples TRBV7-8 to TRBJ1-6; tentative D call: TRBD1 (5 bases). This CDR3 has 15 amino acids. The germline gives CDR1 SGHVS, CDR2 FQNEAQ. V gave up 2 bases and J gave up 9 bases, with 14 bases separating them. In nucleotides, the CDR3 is TGTGCCAGCAGCTTAATTATGGGGGGATTTTCACCCCTCCACTTT. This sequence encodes CASSLIMGGFSPLHF.

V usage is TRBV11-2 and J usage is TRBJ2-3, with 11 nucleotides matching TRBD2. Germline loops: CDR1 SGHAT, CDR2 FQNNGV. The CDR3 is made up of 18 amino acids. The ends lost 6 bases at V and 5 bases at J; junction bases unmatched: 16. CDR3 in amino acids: CASRPFLTSGSLIDTQYF. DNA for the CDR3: TGTGCCAGCAGACCGTTTCTTACTAGCGGGAGTCTGATAGATACGCAGTATTTT.

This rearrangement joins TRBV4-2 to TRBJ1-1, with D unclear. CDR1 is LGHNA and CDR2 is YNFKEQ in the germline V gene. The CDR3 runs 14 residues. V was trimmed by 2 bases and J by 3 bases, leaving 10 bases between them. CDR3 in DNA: TGTGCCAGCAGCCAACCTGGCCAGGACACTGAAGCTTTCTTT. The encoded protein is CASSQPGQDTEAFF.

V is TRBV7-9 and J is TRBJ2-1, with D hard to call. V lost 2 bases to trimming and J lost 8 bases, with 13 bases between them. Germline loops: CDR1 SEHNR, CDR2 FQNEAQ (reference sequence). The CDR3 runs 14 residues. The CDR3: CASSLRLRFDEQFF. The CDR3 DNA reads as TGTGCCAGCAGCTTACGCCTACGGTTCGATGAGCAGTTCTTC.

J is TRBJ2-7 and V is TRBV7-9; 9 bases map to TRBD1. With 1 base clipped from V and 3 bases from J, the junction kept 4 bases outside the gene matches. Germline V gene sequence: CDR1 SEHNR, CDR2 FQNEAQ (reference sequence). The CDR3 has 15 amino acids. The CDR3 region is CASSLGDRAVYEQYF. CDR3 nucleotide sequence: TGTGCCAGCAGCTTAGGGGACAGGGCGGTCTACGAGCAGTACTTC.

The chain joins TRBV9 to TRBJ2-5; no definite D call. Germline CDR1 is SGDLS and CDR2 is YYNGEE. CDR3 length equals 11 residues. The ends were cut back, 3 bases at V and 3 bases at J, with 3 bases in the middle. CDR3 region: CASSAEETQYF. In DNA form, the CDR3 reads TGTGCCAGCAGCGCGGAAGAGACCCAGTACTTC.

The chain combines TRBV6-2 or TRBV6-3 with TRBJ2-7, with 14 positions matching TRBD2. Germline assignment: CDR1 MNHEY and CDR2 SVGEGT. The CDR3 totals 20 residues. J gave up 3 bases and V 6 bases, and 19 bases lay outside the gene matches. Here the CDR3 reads CASSLRPGTSGRKLSYEQYF. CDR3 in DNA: TGTGCCAGCAGCCTACGACCAGGGACTAGCGGGAGAAAATTAAGCTACGAGCAGTACTTC.

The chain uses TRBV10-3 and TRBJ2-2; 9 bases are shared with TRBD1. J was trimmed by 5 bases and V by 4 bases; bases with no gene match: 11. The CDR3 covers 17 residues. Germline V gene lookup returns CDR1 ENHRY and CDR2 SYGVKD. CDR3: CAISVEGGQGRTGELFF. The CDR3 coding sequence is TGTGCCATCAGTGTGGAAGGTGGACAGGGGAGGACCGGGGAGCTGTTTTTT.

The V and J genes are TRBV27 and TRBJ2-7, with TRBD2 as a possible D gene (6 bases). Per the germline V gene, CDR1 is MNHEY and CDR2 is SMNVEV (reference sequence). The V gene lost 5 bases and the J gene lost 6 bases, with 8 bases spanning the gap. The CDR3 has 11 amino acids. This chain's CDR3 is CASSGGLEQYF. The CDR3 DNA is TGTGCCAGCAGTGGGGGACTCGAGCAGTACTTC.

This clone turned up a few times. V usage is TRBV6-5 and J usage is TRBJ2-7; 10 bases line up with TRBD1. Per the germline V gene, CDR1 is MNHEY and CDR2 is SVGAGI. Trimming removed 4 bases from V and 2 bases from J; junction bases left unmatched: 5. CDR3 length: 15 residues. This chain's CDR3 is CASSFAGTGAYEQYF. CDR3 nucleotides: TGTGCCAGCAGTTTCGCCGGGACAGGGGCCTACGAGCAGTACTTC.